The table lists the clone carrying this TCR beta chain with many counts. Its antigen is as yet unknown. RNA transcripts yielded amplified TCR beta CDR3 regions. The HTBI primer set drove a first-round RT-PCR of the TCR CDR3. TCRdb re-derived calls from the multiplex PCR reads in MiXCR, one entry per CDR3 protein. The sample contains about 340,000 distinct CDR3 sequences, roughly 18% of which appear only once. The record originates from a study of T cells in Graves' hyperthyroidism and ophthalmopathy. Study observations and caveats: Ophthalmopathy, as predicted by the model, came a median 6.5 months after the prediction.

An absence of ophthalmopathy progression within 18 months meant stable Graves' hyperthyroidism. The CDR3 length is 13 residues. V was clipped by 7 bases and J by 4 bases, with 13 bases between them. CDR1 WSHSY and CDR2 SAAADI come from the germline V gene. This TCR was sampled from a woman aged 50 to 60 with Graves' hyperthyroidism. Sample: blood. The gene calls are TRBV10-2 and TRBJ1-2; the D gene is possibly TRBD1 (6 bases). The CDR3 sequence is CASNPGQIYGYTF. The CDR3 coding sequence is TGCGCCAGCAATCCGGGACAAATCTATGGCTACACCTTC.